The 13 T cell receptor beta chains below come from one sample, sequenced in a study of T cells in Graves' hyperthyroidism and ophthalmopathy. Amplification of TCR beta CDR3 regions used RNA as the template. The study used the HTBI primer set for a first-round RT-PCR of the TCR CDR3. TCRdb ran MiXCR on the multiplex PCR reads and lists one entry per CDR3 protein. Of 750,000 to 900,000 distinct CDR3 sequences in the sample, around 39% were seen once. Specimen: blood. All receptors come from a man aged 18 to 29 with Graves' hyperthyroidism.

The chain uses TRBV10-3 and TRBJ1-3, with 7 bases aligning to TRBD1. This CDR3 spans 13 amino acids. Germline V gene sequence: CDR1 ENHRY, CDR2 SYGVKD. CDR3 amino acids: CAKGDRAGNTIYF. The CDR3 DNA follows: TGTGCTAAGGGCGACAGGGCTGGAAACACCATATATTTT.

This clonotype was detected many times. V is TRBV10-1 and J is TRBJ1-5; no clear D. The CDR3 has 13 residues. Trimming stripped 2 bases from V and 9 bases from J, with 11 bases between. From germline, CDR1 is WNHNN and CDR2 SYGVQD (reference sequence). The CDR3 coding sequence is TGCGCCAGCAGTGAGGACCGAGATTCGCCCCAGCATTTT. This sequence encodes CASSEDRDSPQHF.

The chain joins TRBV20-1 to TRBJ2-5, with 11 nucleotides matching TRBD2. J was trimmed by 2 bases and V by 0 bases; bases with no gene match: 11. The CDR3 runs 18 residues. The germline V gene encodes CDR1 DFQATT and CDR2 SNEGSKA (reference sequence). Here the CDR3 DNA reads TGCAGTGCTAGAGATTTGCTAGCGGGGGGCCCAGAGCAAGAGACCCAGTACTTC. Its protein is CSARDLLAGGPEQETQYF.

This chain uses TRBV7-9 with TRBJ1-1, with D maybe TRBD1 (5 bases). Trimming stripped 2 bases from V and 4 bases from J, with 11 bases between. Germline values: CDR1 SEHNR, CDR2 FQNEAQ (reference sequence). The CDR3 has 14 amino acids. The CDR3 is CASSLQGIVTEAFF. Here the CDR3 DNA reads TGTGCCAGCAGCTTACAGGGAATTGTCACTGAAGCTTTCTTT. The entire variable domain, with the rest obtained from reference TRBV7-9 and TRBJ1-1, is as follows: DTGVSQNPRHKITKRGQNVTFRCDPISEHNRLYWYRQTLGQGPEFLTYFQNEAQLEKSRLLSDRFSAERPKGSFSTLEIQRTEQGDSAMYLCASSLQGIVTEAFFGQGTRLTVV.

This clonotype showed up just a few times. This chain joins TRBV5-6 and TRBJ1-5; tentatively, D is TRBD1 (5 bases). The CDR3 totals 15 residues. V lost 0 bases to trimming and J lost 3 bases, with 10 bases between them. The germline gives CDR1 SGHDT, CDR2 YYEEEE. The CDR3 region has the DNA TGTGCCAGCAGCTTGGCGGGACGGATCAATCAGCCCCAGCATTTT. Translation: CASSLAGRINQPQHF.

Only a few counts were recorded for this clonotype. V and J are TRBV20-1 and TRBJ2-7; either TRBD1 or TRBD2 may fit D (7 bases each). Trimming removed 6 bases from V and 3 bases from J, with 15 bases in between. CDR1 is DFQATT and CDR2 is SNEGSKA in the germline V gene (reference sequence). The CDR3 covers 13 residues. In nucleotides, the CDR3 is TGCAGTGCCAGGGGGGGGTCGGGCTACGAGCAGTACTTC. This translates into CSARGGSGYEQYF.

The chain couples TRBV29-1 to TRBJ1-1; 9 bases agree with TRBD1. With 8 bases clipped from V and 0 bases from J, the junction kept 10 bases outside the gene matches. The germline V gene has CDR1 SQVTM and CDR2 ANQGSEA. This CDR3 spans 15 amino acids. CDR3 DNA: TGCAGCTCAAGGACAGGGGCTCTCATGAACACTGAAGCTTTCTTT. Its protein product is CSSRTGALMNTEAFF.

As concerns this clonotype: Being one base from a much bigger clone, this may be a read error. V and J are TRBV7-2 and TRBJ2-5; D is uncertain. V was shortened by 4 bases and J by 5 bases, with 17 bases between the two germline ends. The CDR3 length is 15 residues. Looked up from germline, CDR1 is SGHTA and CDR2 is FQGNSA. CDR3 amino acids: CASSSRALNGETQYF. The CDR3 nucleotides read TGTGCCAGCAGCTCCCGGGCACTCAACGGCGAGACCCAGTACTTC.

This clonotype appeared many times. V is TRBV10-3 and J is TRBJ2-7; D possibly uses TRBD1 or TRBD2 (5 bases each). V was clipped by 9 bases and J by 6 bases, with 12 bases between them. In germline, CDR1 is ENHRY, CDR2 SYGVKD. The CDR3 spans 11 residues. CDR3 sequence: CAMDGAGEQYF. The CDR3 nucleotides read TGTGCCATGGATGGGGCGGGCGAGCAGTACTTC.

V gene TRBV29-1 combines with J gene TRBJ2-7; 8 bases map to TRBD1. J gave up 5 bases and V 4 bases, and 13 bases lay outside the gene matches. Germline assignment: CDR1 SQVTM and CDR2 ANQGSEA. The CDR3 has 15 residues. CDR3 region: CSVGGTETGVNEQYF. For the CDR3, the DNA is TGCAGCGTTGGGGGGACCGAGACAGGGGTCAACGAGCAGTACTTC.

About this clonotype: The junction differs from germline at one of its ends, possibly a read error. The chain employs TRBV10-3 and TRBJ1-5, with a possible D match to TRBD1 (6 bases). The CDR3 has 17 residues. From germline, CDR1 is ENHRY and CDR2 SYGVKD. This chain's CDR3 is CASSYYNFGQRNQPQHF. CDR3 coding DNA: TGTGCCAGCAGTTACTATAATTTCGGACAGCGCAATCAGCCCCAGCATTTT.

In regard to this clonotype: The CDR3 ends on some other residue instead of the conserved phenylalanine or tryptophan, so this is likely a read error. The chain links TRBV25-1 to TRBJ1-1; D is perhaps TRBD1 (5 bases). The length of the CDR3 is 14 residues. Germline V gene lookup returns CDR1 MGHDK and CDR2 SYGVNS. V was shortened by 5 bases and J by 1 base, with 11 bases between the two germline ends. The CDR3: CASSLEQGNTEAFS. The CDR3, as DNA: TGTGCCAGCAGTTTGGAGCAGGGGAACACTGAAGCTTTCTCT.

The gene calls are TRBV19 and TRBJ2-5, with D perhaps being TRBD1 or TRBD2 (5 bases each). The CDR3 is made up of 14 amino acids. Germline CDR1 reads LNHDA; CDR2 reads SQIVND (reference sequence). Trimming took off 3 bases at V and 5 bases at J, with 13 bases between the two ends. The CDR3 spells CASSMGPGTETQYF. The CDR3 DNA reads TGTGCCAGTAGTATGGGGCCAGGGACGGAGACCCAGTACTTC.